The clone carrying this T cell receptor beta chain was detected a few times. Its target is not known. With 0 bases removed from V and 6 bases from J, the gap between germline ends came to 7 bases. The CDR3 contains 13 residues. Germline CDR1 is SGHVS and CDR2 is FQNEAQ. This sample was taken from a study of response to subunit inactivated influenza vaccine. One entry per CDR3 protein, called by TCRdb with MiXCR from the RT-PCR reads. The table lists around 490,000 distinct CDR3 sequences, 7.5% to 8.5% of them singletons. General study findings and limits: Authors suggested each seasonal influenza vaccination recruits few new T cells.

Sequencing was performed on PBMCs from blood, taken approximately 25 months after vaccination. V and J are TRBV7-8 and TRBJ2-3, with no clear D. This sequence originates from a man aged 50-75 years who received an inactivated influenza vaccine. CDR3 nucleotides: TGTGCCAGCAGCTTAGCTTTGAGGGATACGCAGTATTTT. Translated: CASSLALRDTQYF.